The T cell receptor (beta chain) described here comes from a study of neoadjuvant anti-PD-1 for oral cavity cancer. This clone was counted between two and nine times. The antigen is not known. Time point given: after neoadjuvant nivolumab, at surgical resection. PBMCs were not maintained or expanded in culture before analysis. The CDR3 has 13 amino acids. The ends were cut back, 4 bases at V and 1 base at J, with 7 bases in the middle. In germline, CDR1 is ENHRY, CDR2 SYGVKD. Whole-study results and caveats: After neoadjuvant nivolumab, PBMC T cell clonality was significantly higher in non-responders than responders.

TCRdb's table, derived via immunoSEQ multiplex PCR, lists solely in-frame clones and lacks some. The sample shows about 39,000 clones, 75% to 80% of them seen only once. J is TRBJ1-1 and V is TRBV10-3; D gene uncertain. The sample in question was PBMCs, obtained after nivolumab (anti-PD-1) treatment. This sequence originates from a person between 40 and 85 years old with oral cavity squamous cell carcinoma. In DNA, the CDR3 is TGTGCCATCAGTGTAGGCGGGAACACTGAAGCTTTCTTT. This codes for CAISVGGNTEAFF.